These 23 T cell receptor beta chains were all obtained from the same sample, sequenced in a study of CD8 T cells in Susac syndrome. RNA totalling roughly 0.45 to 1 ug underwent reverse transcription with random hexamers. One entry per CDR3 protein results from TCRdb running MiXCR on the immunoSEQ multiplex PCR reads. The sample has 170,000 or so distinct CDR3 sequences; under 95% are singletons. The sequencing input was CD4+ T cells from PBMCs. Receptor source: a human donor with multiple sclerosis.

CDR3 in amino acids: CASSEAPLGQPQHF. The CDR3 DNA is TGTGCCAGCAGTGAAGCGCCCCTGGGTCAGCCCCAGCATTTT. This chain uses TRBV2 with TRBJ1-5, with unresolved D. Trimming left V 0 bases short and J 6 bases short, with 9 bases between. The CDR3 contains 14 residues. The germline V gene has CDR1 SNHLY and CDR2 FYNNEI.

The gene calls are TRBV30 and TRBJ1-5; no reliable D call. The CDR3 covers 14 residues. Looked up from germline, CDR1 is GTSNPN and CDR2 is SVGIG (reference sequence). V was pared by 2 bases and J by 1 base, with 9 bases between. The CDR3 spells CAWSLRGSNQPQHF. The CDR3 DNA reads TGTGCCTGGAGTCTCCGCGGCAGCAATCAGCCCCAGCATTTT.

The chain has TRBV2 and TRBJ1-4; the D gene is possibly TRBD1 (6 bases). This CDR3 region has 15 residues. Trimming pared 4 bases from V and 1 base from J, leaving 10 bases between. Per the germline V gene, CDR1 is SNHLY and CDR2 is FYNNEI. The CDR3 spells CASSASGQTNEKLFF. The CDR3 DNA reads TGTGCCAGCAGTGCGTCGGGACAAACTAATGAAAAACTGTTTTTT.

The chain couples TRBV20-1 to TRBJ2-5; a weak D match, TRBD1 (6 bases). CDR3 length equals 15 residues. The V end was cut by 0 bases, the J end by 2 bases, with 13 bases between. Germline assignment: CDR1 DFQATT and CDR2 SNEGSKA (reference sequence). Here the CDR3 DNA reads TGCAGTGCTAGAGATATAGGGGGACCTCAAGAGACCCAGTACTTC. This gives the protein CSARDIGGPQETQYF.

The chain carries TRBV4-1 and TRBJ2-4; 10 bases agree with TRBD2. CDR1 is MGHRA, CDR2 YSYEKL, per germline. V lost 1 base to trimming and J lost 3 bases; unmatched junction nucleotides: 6. The CDR3 is made up of 17 amino acids. For the CDR3, the DNA is TGCGCCAGCAGCCAAGGTGGCCTAGCGGGAGTCAAAAACATTCAGTACTTC. Protein product: CASSQGGLAGVKNIQYF.

V usage is TRBV4-3 and J usage is TRBJ2-1; TRBD2 agrees at 11 bases. This CDR3 contains 16 residues. V lost 3 bases, J lost 9 bases, and 10 bases stayed unmatched. The V gene's germline CDR1 is LGHNA and CDR2 YSLEER. The CDR3 is CASSQEVAGGPGEQFF. In nucleotides, the CDR3 is TGCGCCAGCAGCCAGGAGGTAGCGGGAGGGCCGGGTGAGCAGTTCTTC.

The chain carries TRBV19 and TRBJ2-7, with D unresolved. This CDR3 contains 14 residues. Trimming pared 0 bases from V and 0 bases from J, leaving 6 bases between. Germline V gene sequence: CDR1 LNHDA, CDR2 SQIVND (reference sequence). The CDR3 here is CASSIERNSYEQYF. In nucleotides, the CDR3 is TGTGCCAGTAGTATAGAGCGGAACTCCTACGAGCAGTACTTC.

V gene TRBV9 combines with J gene TRBJ2-3, with D hard to call. The CDR3 is 15 amino acids. Between the trimmed V and J ends, which lost 3 bases and 4 bases, there was a span of 15 bases. The germline CDR1 and CDR2 sequences are SGDLS and YYNGEE. The CDR3 region is CASSASPKQSDTQYF. DNA for the CDR3: TGTGCCAGCAGCGCTTCCCCAAAGCAGTCAGATACGCAGTATTTT.

This chain connects TRBV4-1 to TRBJ2-1; 8 nucleotides agree with TRBD1. This CDR3 region has 16 residues. V was pared by 4 bases and J by 4 bases, with 9 bases of the junction left unmatched. Germline assignment: CDR1 MGHRA and CDR2 YSYEKL. The CDR3 DNA sequence: TGCGCCAGCAGCCTTGATCCGGGACAGGTTTACAATGAGCAGTTCTTC. Amino acid sequence: CASSLDPGQVYNEQFF.

V usage is TRBV28 and J usage is TRBJ1-1, with D maybe TRBD1 (5 bases). The CDR3 consists of 15 residues. CDR1 is MDHEN, CDR2 SYDVKM, per germline. Trimming took off 2 bases at V and 1 base at J, with 11 bases between the two ends. The CDR3 DNA sequence: TGTGCCAGCAGTTTAGGGGCCACAGGGAACACTGAAGCTTTCTTT. Translation gives CASSLGATGNTEAFF.

The chain joins TRBV2 to TRBJ1-6; a weak D match, TRBD1 (6 bases). Trimming removed 6 bases at V and 7 bases at J, with 13 bases between. This CDR3 has 14 residues. Germline assignment: CDR1 SNHLY and CDR2 FYNNEI. The CDR3 nucleotides read TGTGCCAGCAGGGGAGGGGGTAGCAATTCACCCCTCCACTTT. Protein product: CASRGGGSNSPLHF.

The sample holds a few counts of this clonotype. The chain joins TRBV4-1 to TRBJ2-5; 7 bases fit TRBD2. CDR1 and CDR2 from the germline V gene are MGHRA and YSYEKL. The CDR3 is 15 amino acids. With 1 base clipped from V and 6 bases from J, the junction kept 8 bases outside the gene matches. CDR3 sequence (DNA): TGCGCCAGCAGCCAAGGTGTTATGGGGGGGAAGACCCAGTACTTC. Its translation is CASSQGVMGGKTQYF.

The V and J genes are TRBV11-1 and TRBJ1-2; D unresolved. The germline CDR1 and CDR2 sequences are SGHAT and FQDESV (reference sequence). The V and J ends lost 4 bases and 4 bases respectively, with 10 bases between them. The CDR3 spans 13 residues. The CDR3 DNA sequence: TGTGCCAGCAGCTCATCTGCACCCTATGGCTACACCTTC. It specifies CASSSSAPYGYTF.

V and J are TRBV19 and TRBJ1-1, with a weak D call TRBD1 (5 bases). Germline CDR1 LNHDA, CDR2 SQIVND (reference sequence). Trimming removed 6 bases from V and 4 bases from J, with 21 bases in between. The CDR3 is 16 residues long. CDR3 sequence reads: CASSRSEGQAFTEAFF. The CDR3 coding sequence is TGTGCCAGTAGCAGAAGCGAGGGGCAGGCTTTCACTGAAGCTTTCTTT. The full variable domain, its missing parts supplied by reference TRBV19 and TRBJ1-1, is DGGITQSPKYLFRKEGQNVTLSCEQNLNHDAMYWYRQDPGQGLRLIYYSQIVNDFQKGDIAEGYSVSREKKESFPLTVTSAQKNPTAFYLCASSRSEGQAFTEAFFGQGTRLTVV.

The chain links TRBV28 to TRBJ1-3; D not certain. With 5 bases removed from V and 5 bases from J, the gap between germline ends came to 1 base. Germline assignment: CDR1 MDHEN and CDR2 SYDVKM. The CDR3 spans 10 residues. CDR3 coding DNA: TGTGCCAGCAGTAGAAACACCATATATTTT. Amino acids: CASSRNTIYF.

This chain links TRBV10-3 with TRBJ2-7; D ambiguous. This CDR3 region has 13 residues. The V gene's germline CDR1 is ENHRY and CDR2 SYGVKD. With 11 bases removed from V and 3 bases from J, the gap between germline ends came to 17 bases. Here the CDR3 reads CAVKGTSDYEQYF. The CDR3 coding sequence is TGTGCCGTTAAGGGAACTTCCGACTACGAGCAGTACTTC.

V usage is TRBV23-1 and J usage is TRBJ1-1; TRBD1 is a possible D gene (5 bases). TRBV23-1 is labeled an ORF, and its function is uncertain. This CDR3 has 12 amino acids. V lost 9 bases and J lost 6, with 14 bases in between. The CDR3 here is CARGGAEAEAFF. The CDR3 nucleotides read TGCGCCAGAGGAGGGGCCGAGGCTGAAGCTTTCTTT.

The chain links TRBV7-7 to TRBJ2-5; either TRBD1 or TRBD2 may fit D (6 bases each). This CDR3 region has 18 residues. Looked up from germline, CDR1 is SSHAT and CDR2 is FNYEAQ (reference sequence). With 3 bases removed from V and 2 bases from J, the gap between germline ends came to 22 bases. The CDR3 sequence: CASSLGLPTGGEQETQYF. DNA of the CDR3: TGTGCCAGCAGCTTGGGACTTCCGACAGGAGGGGAGCAAGAGACCCAGTACTTC. The full variable domain, its missing parts supplied by reference TRBV7-7 and TRBJ2-5, is GAGVSQSPRYKVTKRGQDVTLRCDPISSHATLYWYQQALGQGPEFLTYFNYEAQPDKSGLPSDRFSAERPEGSISTLTIQRTEQRDSAMYRCASSLGLPTGGEQETQYFGPGTRLLVL.

The rearrangement uses TRBV14 and TRBJ1-2; D call uncertain. Trimming took off 4 bases at V and 3 bases at J, with 9 bases between the two ends. Germline CDR1 is SGHDN and CDR2 is FVKESK. The CDR3 is 13 amino acids. CDR3 region: CASSPGEYYGYTF. The DNA of the CDR3 is TGTGCCAGCAGCCCCGGGGAATACTATGGCTACACCTTC.

This chain links TRBV9 with TRBJ2-2, with D possibly matching TRBD2 (6 bases). Germline-derived CDR1 and CDR2 are SGDLS and YYNGEE. The CDR3 is made up of 15 amino acids. V lost 4 bases and J 7 bases, leaving 17 bases between the germline ends. As DNA, the CDR3 is TGTGCCAGCAGCTCACATCACGGGGGTGGCGGGGAGCTGTTTTTT. This codes for CASSSHHGGGGELFF.

The chain couples TRBV6-1 to TRBJ2-1; 11 positions match TRBD2. Germline V gene sequence: CDR1 MNHNS, CDR2 SASEGT. V shed 5 bases and J 8 bases; nucleotides not matched to a gene: 8. This CDR3 has 15 residues. CDR3 nucleotides: TGTGCCAGCAGTTCCCGCACTAGCGGGAGAGATGAGCAGTTCTTC. Encoded protein: CASSSRTSGRDEQFF.

The chain employs TRBV7-2 and TRBJ2-2; D is unclear. V shed 3 bases and J shed 5 bases, with 10 bases lying between them. The CDR3 sequence is 14 residues long. Germline loops: CDR1 SGHTA, CDR2 FQGNSA. The DNA of the CDR3 is TGTGCCAGCAGCTTCATTGACCAAACCGGGGAGCTGTTTTTT. It codes for CASSFIDQTGELFF. Filled out from reference TRBV7-2 and TRBJ2-2, the complete variable domain reads GAGVSQSPSNKVTEKGKDVELRCDPISGHTALYWYRQSLGQGLEFLIYFQGNSAPDKSGLPSDRFSAERTGGSVSTLTIQRTQQEDSAVYLCASSFIDQTGELFFGEGSRLTVL.

The chain is built from TRBV10-3 and TRBJ2-3; D unresolved. CDR1 is ENHRY and CDR2 is SYGVKD in the germline V gene. Trimming removed 1 base from V and 4 bases from J, with 12 bases in between. The CDR3 has 15 residues. The CDR3: CAISEFIALSDTQYF. Here the CDR3 DNA reads TGTGCCATCAGTGAGTTTATAGCTCTGTCAGATACGCAGTATTTT.